A single sample is the source of the 7 T cell receptor beta chains below, sequenced in a study of cytomegalovirus exposure and HLA in healthy donors. The PCR used 60 Vbeta and 13 Jbeta primers. Libraries were prepared by immunoSEQ multiplex PCR; TCRdb keeps only in-frame clonotypes and omits some of them. This repertoire includes around 70,000 clones. Material: PBMCs. These receptors were taken from a middle-aged woman in good health and CMV-seropositive.

This CDR3 is CASSFDNSGNTIYF. The CDR3 nucleotides read TGTGCCAGCAGCTTTGACAACTCTGGAAACACCATATATTTT. The chain recombines TRBV7-6 with TRBJ1-3; D remains unclear. The CDR3 loop spans 14 amino acids. Trimming pared 3 bases from V and 0 bases from J, leaving 6 bases between. Germline values: CDR1 SGHVS, CDR2 FNYEAQ.

The chain employs TRBV10-3 and TRBJ2-1; 15 bases match TRBD2. V was clipped by 10 bases and J by 7 bases; unmatched bases: 8. Germline assignment: CDR1 ENHRY and CDR2 SYGVKD. This CDR3 is 15 amino acids long. This chain's CDR3 is CATWTSGRESNEQFF. The CDR3, as DNA: TGTGCCACCTGGACTAGCGGGAGGGAATCGAATGAGCAGTTCTTC.

The V gene is TRBV9, the J gene TRBJ2-1, with D possibly being TRBD2 (6 bases). From germline, CDR1 is SGDLS and CDR2 YYNGEE. The CDR3 loop spans 15 amino acids. The V gene lost 5 bases and the J gene lost 0 bases, with 12 bases spanning the gap. CDR3 bases: TGTGCCAGCAGTGCGGGGAGGAGCTCCTACAATGAGCAGTTCTTC. It is translated as CASSAGRSSYNEQFF.

This clone ranks as medium-sized (0.01 to 0.1%) in terms of frequency. V is TRBV28 and J is TRBJ1-4; no firm D call. CDR1 is MDHEN, CDR2 SYDVKM, per germline. This CDR3 is built from 15 residues. With 5 bases removed from V and 3 bases from J, the gap between germline ends came to 13 bases. CDR3 nucleotide sequence: TGTGCCAGCAGTATCTCAACTGCTCCTAATGAAAAACTGTTTTTT. Amino acid sequence: CASSISTAPNEKLFF.

The chain has TRBV21-1 and TRBJ2-1; no DNA check was done on the table's D call, TRBD2. TRBV21-1 is termed a pseudogene. The CDR3 totals 16 residues. CDR3 nucleotides: TGTGCCAGCAGCTTACAGGGACTAGCGGTTAGTAATGAGCAGTTCTTC. Its protein product is CASSLQGLAVSNEQFF.

This clone is deemed medium-sized by its frequency. The gene calls are TRBV6-4 and TRBJ1-5, with a weak D call TRBD1 (5 bases). V lost 3 bases to trimming and J lost 2 bases, with 11 bases between them. Germline values: CDR1 MRHNA, CDR2 SNTAGT. There are 15 residues in the CDR3. DNA of the CDR3: TGTGCCAGCAGTGAAAGGGGTGAGGGCAATCAGCCCCAGCATTTT. This gives the protein CASSERGEGNQPQHF.

This sequence joins TRBV9 and TRBJ2-7; TRBD2 matches at 12 bases. The length of the CDR3 is 15 residues. Germline V lookup: CDR1 SGDLS, CDR2 YYNGEE. With 2 bases clipped from V and 1 base from J, the junction kept 1 base outside the gene matches. The CDR3 coding sequence is TGTGCCAGCAGCGTCCTAGCGGGGGGGTCCTACGAGCAGTACTTC. Protein sequence: CASSVLAGGSYEQYF.